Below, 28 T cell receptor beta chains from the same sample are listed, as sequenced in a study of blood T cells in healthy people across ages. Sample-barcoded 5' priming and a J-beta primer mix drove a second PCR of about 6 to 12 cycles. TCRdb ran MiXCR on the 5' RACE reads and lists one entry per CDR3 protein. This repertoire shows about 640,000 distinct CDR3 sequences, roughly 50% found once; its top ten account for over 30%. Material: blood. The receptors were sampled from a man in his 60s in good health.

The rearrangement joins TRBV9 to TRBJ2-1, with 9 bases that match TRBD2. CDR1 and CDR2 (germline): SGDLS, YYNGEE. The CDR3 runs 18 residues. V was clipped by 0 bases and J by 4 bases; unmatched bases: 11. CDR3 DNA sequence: TGTGCCAGCAGCGTAGCCGCGGTACAGCGGGGGGCTTACAATGAGCAGTTCTTC. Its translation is CASSVAAVQRGAYNEQFF.

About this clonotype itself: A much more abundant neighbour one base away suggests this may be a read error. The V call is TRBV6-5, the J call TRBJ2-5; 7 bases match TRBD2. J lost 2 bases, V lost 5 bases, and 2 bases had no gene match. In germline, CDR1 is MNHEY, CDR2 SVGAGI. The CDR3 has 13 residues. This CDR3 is CASSDGGQETQYF. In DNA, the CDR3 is TGTGCCAGCAGTGACGGGGGGCAAGAGACCCAGTACTTC.

DNA of the CDR3: TGTGCCAGCAGTTCGGCACTAGGAAGAACCGGGGAGCTGTTTTTT. It specifies CASSSALGRTGELFF. The rearrangement uses TRBV28 and TRBJ2-2; tentatively, D is TRBD2 (5 bases). The CDR3 is 15 residues long. Trimming pared 4 bases from V and 5 bases from J, leaving 14 bases between. CDR1 is MDHEN, CDR2 SYDVKM, per germline.

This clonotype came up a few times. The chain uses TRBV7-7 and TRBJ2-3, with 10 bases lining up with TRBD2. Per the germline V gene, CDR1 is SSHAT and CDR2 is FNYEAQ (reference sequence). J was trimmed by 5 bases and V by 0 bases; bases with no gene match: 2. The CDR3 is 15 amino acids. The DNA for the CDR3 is TGTGCCAGCAGCTTAGCAGCGGGGGGGCAAGATACGCAGTATTTT. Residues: CASSLAAGGQDTQYF.

CDR3 DNA: TGCAGTGCTACCCTAGCGGGGGGGCGCTGGCGACAAGAGACCCAGTACTTC. It codes for CSATLAGGRWRQETQYF. The gene calls are TRBV20-1 and TRBJ2-5, with 12 nucleotides matching TRBD2. The CDR3 is 17 amino acids. J was trimmed by 2 bases and V by 4 bases; bases with no gene match: 11. CDR1 and CDR2 from the germline V gene are DFQATT and SNEGSKA (reference sequence).

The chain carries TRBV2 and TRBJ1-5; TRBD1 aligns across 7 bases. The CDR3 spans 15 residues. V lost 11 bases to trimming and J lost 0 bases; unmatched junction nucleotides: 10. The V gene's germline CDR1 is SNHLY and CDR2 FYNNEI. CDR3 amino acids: CAASTGALSNQPQHF. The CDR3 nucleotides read TGTGCCGCTTCTACAGGGGCCCTTAGCAATCAGCCCCAGCATTTT.

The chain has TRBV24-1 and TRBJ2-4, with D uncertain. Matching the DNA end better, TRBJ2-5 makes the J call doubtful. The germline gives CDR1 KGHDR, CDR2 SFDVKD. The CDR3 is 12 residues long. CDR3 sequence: CATSVVGETQYF. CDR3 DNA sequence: TGTGCCACCAGTGTAGTGGGAGAGACCCAGTACTTC.

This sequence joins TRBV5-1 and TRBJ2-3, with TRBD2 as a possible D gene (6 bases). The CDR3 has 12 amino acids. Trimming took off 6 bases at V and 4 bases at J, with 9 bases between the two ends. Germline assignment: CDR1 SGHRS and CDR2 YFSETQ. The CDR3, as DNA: TGCGCCAGCACCTCGGGGGCAGATACGCAGTATTTT. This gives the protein CASTSGADTQYF.

DNA for the CDR3: TGTGCCAGCACCCTGGGACTAATCCAAGAGACCCAGTACTTC. It is translated as CASTLGLIQETQYF. The chain combines TRBV6-1 with TRBJ2-5, with 7 bases fitting TRBD2. This CDR3 has 14 residues. The germline V gene has CDR1 MNHNS and CDR2 SASEGT. The V and J ends lost 7 bases and 1 base, in that order; junction bases with no gene match: 6.

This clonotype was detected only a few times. The CDR3 DNA is TGTGCCAGCAGCCCTCACATAGGCACTAGCGCGGGGGGTGAGCAGTTCTTC. Amino acid sequence: CASSPHIGTSAGGEQFF. This sequence joins TRBV4-2 and TRBJ2-1; TRBD2 agrees at 8 bases. V gave up 4 bases and J gave up 9 bases; unmatched junction bases: 17. This CDR3 region has 17 residues. Germline CDR1 LGHNA, CDR2 YNFKEQ.

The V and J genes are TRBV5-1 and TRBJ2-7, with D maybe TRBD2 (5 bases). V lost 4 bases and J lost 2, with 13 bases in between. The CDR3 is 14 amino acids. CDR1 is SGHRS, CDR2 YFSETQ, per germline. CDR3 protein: CASSRGIPPYEQYF. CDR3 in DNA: TGCGCCAGCAGCCGAGGGATTCCTCCCTACGAGCAGTACTTC.

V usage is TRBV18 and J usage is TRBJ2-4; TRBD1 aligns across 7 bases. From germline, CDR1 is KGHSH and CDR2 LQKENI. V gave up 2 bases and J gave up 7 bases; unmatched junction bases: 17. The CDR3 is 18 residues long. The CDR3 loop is CASSPYGQASEDENIQYF. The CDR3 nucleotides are TGTGCCAGCTCACCATACGGACAGGCCTCTGAAGATGAGAACATTCAGTACTTC.

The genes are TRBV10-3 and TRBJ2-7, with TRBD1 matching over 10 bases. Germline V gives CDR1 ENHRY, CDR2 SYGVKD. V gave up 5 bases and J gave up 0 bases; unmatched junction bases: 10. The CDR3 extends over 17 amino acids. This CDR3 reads CAISTGTGDRGSYEQYF. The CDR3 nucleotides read TGTGCCATCAGTACCGGGACAGGGGATCGCGGCTCCTACGAGCAGTACTTC.

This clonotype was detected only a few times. The CDR3 nucleotides are TGTGCCAGCAGTTCTATCGGAGCAACTAATGAAAAACTGTTTTTT. Encoded protein: CASSSIGATNEKLFF. The V gene is TRBV12-3 or TRBV12-4, the J gene TRBJ1-4; no clear D. There are 15 residues in the CDR3. V was clipped by 4 bases and J by 0 bases, with 9 bases between them.

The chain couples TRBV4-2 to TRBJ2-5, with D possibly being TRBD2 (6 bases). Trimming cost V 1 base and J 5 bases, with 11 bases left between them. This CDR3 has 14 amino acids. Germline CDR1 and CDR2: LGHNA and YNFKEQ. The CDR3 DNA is TGTGCCAGCAGCCAAGGGCGGGGCATGGAGACCCAGTACTTC. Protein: CASSQGRGMETQYF.

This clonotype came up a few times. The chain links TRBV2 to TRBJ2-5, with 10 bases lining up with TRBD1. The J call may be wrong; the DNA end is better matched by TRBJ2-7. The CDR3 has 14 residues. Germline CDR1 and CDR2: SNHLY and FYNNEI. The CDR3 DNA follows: TGTGCCAGCATTCCCGGGACAGGGGTTGGCGAGCAGTACTTC. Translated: CASIPGTGVGEQYF.

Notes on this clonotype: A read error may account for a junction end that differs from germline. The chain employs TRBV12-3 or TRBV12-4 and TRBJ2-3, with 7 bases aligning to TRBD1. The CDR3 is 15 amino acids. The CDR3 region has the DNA TGTGCCAGCAAATGGACAGGAGTGAGGTCAGATGCGCAGTATTTT. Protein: CASKWTGVRSDAQYF.

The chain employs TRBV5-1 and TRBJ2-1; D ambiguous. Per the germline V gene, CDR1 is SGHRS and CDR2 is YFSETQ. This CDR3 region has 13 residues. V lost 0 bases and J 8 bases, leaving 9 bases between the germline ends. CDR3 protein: CASSLDLEYEQFF. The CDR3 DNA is TGCGCCAGCAGCTTGGACCTCGAGTATGAGCAGTTCTTC.

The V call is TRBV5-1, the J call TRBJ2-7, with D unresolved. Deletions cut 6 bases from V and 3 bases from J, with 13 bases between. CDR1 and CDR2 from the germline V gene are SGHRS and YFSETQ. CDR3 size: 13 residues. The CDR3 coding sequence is TGCGCCAGCACCCCTGGCGAATTCTACGAGCAGTACTTC. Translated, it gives CASTPGEFYEQYF.

The CDR3 loop reads CASSIRGSGANVLTF. The CDR3 region has the DNA TGTGCCAGCAGCATCCGCGGCTCTGGGGCCAACGTCCTGACTTTC. This chain connects TRBV3-1 to TRBJ2-6, with D unresolved. The CDR3 has 15 amino acids. The V end was cut by 5 bases, the J end by 0 bases, with 8 bases between. The germline V gene has CDR1 LGHDT and CDR2 YNNKEL (reference sequence).

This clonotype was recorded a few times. CDR3 in DNA: TGCGCCAGCAGCCAAAGGGATAATTCACCCCTCCACTTT. The encoded protein is CASSQRDNSPLHF. The rearrangement links TRBV4-1 to TRBJ1-6, with D hard to call. The germline V and J ends were trimmed by 2 bases and 5 bases, with 4 bases remaining between them. The CDR3 loop spans 13 amino acids. Germline CDR1 and CDR2: MGHRA and YSYEKL.

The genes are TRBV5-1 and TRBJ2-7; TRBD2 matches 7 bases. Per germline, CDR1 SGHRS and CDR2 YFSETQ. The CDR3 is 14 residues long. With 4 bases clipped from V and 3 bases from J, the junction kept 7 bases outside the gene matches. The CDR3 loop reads CASSPSGTIYEQYF. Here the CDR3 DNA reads TGCGCCAGCAGCCCCTCCGGGACTATCTACGAGCAGTACTTC.

CDR3 region: CASSPAAGENTEAFF. As DNA, the CDR3 is TGCGCCAGCAGCCCAGCCGCAGGGGAGAACACTGAAGCTTTCTTT. This chain links TRBV4-1 with TRBJ1-1; TRBD1 might be the D (6 bases). Germline CDR1 reads MGHRA; CDR2 reads YSYEKL. The V and J ends lost 4 bases and 1 base respectively, with 13 bases between them. CDR3 length: 15 residues.

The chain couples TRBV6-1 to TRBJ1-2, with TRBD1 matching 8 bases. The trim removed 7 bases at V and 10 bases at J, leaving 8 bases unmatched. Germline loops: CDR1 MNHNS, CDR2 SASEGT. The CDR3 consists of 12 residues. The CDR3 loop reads CASTWTGTDYTF. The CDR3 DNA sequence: TGTGCCAGCACCTGGACAGGGACGGACTACACCTTC.

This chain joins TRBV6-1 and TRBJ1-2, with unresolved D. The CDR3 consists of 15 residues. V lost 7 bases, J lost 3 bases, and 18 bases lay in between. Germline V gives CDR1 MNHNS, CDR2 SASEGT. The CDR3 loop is CASTEGPSLDYGYTF. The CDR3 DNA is TGTGCCAGCACCGAAGGACCCTCCCTAGACTATGGCTACACCTTC.

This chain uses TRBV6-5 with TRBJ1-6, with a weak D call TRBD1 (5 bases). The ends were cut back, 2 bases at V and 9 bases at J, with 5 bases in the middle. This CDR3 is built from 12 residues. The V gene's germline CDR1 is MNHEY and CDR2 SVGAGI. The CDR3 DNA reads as TGTGCCAGCAGTTACAGGGGTTCACCCCTCCACTTT. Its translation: CASSYRGSPLHF.

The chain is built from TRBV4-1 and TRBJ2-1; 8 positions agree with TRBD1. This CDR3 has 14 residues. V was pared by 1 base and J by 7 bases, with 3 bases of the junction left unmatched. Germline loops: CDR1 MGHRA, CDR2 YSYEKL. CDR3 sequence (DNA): TGCGCCAGCAGCCAAGGGGACAGGCTAAATGAGCAGTTCTTC. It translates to CASSQGDRLNEQFF.

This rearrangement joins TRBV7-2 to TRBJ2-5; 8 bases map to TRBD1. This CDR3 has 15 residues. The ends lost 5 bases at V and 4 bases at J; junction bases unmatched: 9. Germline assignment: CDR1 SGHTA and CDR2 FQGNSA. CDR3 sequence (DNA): TGTGCCAGCAGCCCTCCTAGGACAGGGATAGAGACCCAGTACTTC. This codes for CASSPPRTGIETQYF.